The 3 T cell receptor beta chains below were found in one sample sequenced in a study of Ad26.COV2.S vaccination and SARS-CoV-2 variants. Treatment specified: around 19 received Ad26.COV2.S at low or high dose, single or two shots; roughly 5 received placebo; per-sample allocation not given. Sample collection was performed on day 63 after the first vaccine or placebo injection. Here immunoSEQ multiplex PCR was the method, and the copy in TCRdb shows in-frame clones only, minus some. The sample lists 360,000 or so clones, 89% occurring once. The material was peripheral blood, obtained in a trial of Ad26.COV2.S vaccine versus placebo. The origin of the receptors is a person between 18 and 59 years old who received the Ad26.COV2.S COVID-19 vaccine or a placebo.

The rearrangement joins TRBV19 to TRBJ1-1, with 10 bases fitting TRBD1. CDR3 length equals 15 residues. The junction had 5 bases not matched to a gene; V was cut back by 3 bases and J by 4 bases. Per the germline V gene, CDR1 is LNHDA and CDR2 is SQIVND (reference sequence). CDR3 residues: CASSIKGQGSTEAFF. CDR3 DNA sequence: TGTGCCAGTAGTATTAAGGGACAGGGGAGCACTGAAGCTTTCTTT.

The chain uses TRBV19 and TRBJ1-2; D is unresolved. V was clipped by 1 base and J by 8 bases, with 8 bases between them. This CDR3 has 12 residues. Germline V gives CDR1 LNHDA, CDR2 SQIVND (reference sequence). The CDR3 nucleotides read TGTGCCAGTAGTATAGCGGTCACCGGCTACACCTTC. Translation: CASSIAVTGYTF.

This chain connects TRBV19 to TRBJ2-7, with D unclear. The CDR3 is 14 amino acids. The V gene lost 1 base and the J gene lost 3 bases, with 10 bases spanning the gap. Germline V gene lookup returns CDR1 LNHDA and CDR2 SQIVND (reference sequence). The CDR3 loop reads CASSIVLGLYEQYF. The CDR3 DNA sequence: TGTGCCAGTAGTATAGTGCTTGGGCTCTACGAGCAGTACTTC.